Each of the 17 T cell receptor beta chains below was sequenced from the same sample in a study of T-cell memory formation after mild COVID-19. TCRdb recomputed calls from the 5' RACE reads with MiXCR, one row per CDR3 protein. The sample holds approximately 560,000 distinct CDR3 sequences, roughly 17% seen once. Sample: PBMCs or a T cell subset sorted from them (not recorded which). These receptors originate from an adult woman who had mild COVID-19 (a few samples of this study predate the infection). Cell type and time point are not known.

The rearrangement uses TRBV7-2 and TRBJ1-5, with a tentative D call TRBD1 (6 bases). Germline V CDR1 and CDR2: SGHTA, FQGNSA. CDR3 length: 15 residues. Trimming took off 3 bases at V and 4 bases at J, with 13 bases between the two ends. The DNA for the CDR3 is TGTGCCAGCAGCTTTGGTCCAGGGGTAAATCAGCCCCAGCATTTT. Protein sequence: CASSFGPGVNQPQHF.

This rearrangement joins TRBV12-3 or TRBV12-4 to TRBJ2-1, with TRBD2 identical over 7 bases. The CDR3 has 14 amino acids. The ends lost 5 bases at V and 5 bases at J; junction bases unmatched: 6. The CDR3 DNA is TGTGCCAGCAGTCCATACCGGGAGGACAATGAGCAGTTCTTC. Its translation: CASSPYREDNEQFF.

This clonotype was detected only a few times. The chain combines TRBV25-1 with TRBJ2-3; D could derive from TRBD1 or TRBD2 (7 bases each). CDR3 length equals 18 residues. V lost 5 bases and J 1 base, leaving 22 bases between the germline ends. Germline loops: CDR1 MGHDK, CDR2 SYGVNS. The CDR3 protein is CASSHPGGGPWGTDTQYF. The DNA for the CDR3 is TGTGCCAGCAGTCATCCAGGGGGGGGGCCTTGGGGCACAGATACGCAGTATTTT.

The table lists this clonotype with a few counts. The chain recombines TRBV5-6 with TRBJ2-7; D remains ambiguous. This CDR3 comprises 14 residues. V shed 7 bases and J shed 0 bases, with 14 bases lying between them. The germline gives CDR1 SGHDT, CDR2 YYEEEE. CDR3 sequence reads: CASGMGVSSYEQYF. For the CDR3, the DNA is TGTGCCAGCGGCATGGGCGTATCCTCCTACGAGCAGTACTTC. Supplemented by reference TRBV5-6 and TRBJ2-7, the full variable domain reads DAGVTQSPTHLIKTRGQQVTLRCSPKSGHDTVSWYQQALGQGPQFIFQYYEEEERQRGNFPDRFSGHQFPNYSSELNVNALLLGDSALYLCASGMGVSSYEQYFGPGTRLTVT.

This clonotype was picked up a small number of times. CDR3 residues: CASSPQDMGLEQYF. CDR3 sequence (DNA): TGCGCCAGCAGCCCGCAGGACATGGGGTTAGAGCAGTACTTC. The rearrangement uses TRBV4-1 and TRBJ2-7; possibly TRBD1 for D (5 bases). Trimming shortened V by 4 bases and J by 7 bases, and 17 bases separated the two germline ends. CDR3 length: 14 amino acids. CDR1 is MGHRA and CDR2 is YSYEKL in the germline V gene.

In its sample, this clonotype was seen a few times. CDR3 sequence reads: CATSRDAGSGNTIYF. The DNA for the CDR3 is TGTGCCACCAGCAGAGATGCCGGCTCTGGAAACACCATATATTTT. The gene calls are TRBV15 and TRBJ1-3; D is uncertain. The CDR3 sequence is 15 residues long. Germline V gene data show CDR1 as LNHNV and CDR2 as YYDKDF (reference sequence). V lost 0 bases, J lost 0 bases, and 6 bases lay in between.

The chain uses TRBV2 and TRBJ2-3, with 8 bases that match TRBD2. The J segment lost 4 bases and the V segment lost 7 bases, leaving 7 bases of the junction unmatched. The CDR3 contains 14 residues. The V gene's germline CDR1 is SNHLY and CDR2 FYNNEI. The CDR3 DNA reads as TGTGCCAGCACCGAGCGGGAGACTTCAGATACGCAGTATTTT. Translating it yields CASTERETSDTQYF.

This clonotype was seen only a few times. CDR3 loop: CASSQNSNTEAFF. The CDR3 region has the DNA TGTGCCAGCAGCCAAAATTCCAACACTGAAGCTTTCTTT. The chain has TRBV3-1 and TRBJ1-1; D unclear. V was clipped by 2 bases and J by 2 bases, with 6 bases between them. Germline CDR1 and CDR2: LGHDT and YNNKEL (reference sequence). The CDR3 consists of 13 residues.

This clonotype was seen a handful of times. The CDR3 region is CSAPRQGRRDTQYF. CDR3 sequence (DNA): TGCAGTGCCCCGAGACAGGGGAGGCGAGATACGCAGTATTTT. V gene TRBV20-1 combines with J gene TRBJ2-3; 8 nucleotides align to TRBD1. Germline V CDR1 and CDR2: DFQATT, SNEGSKA (reference sequence). V lost 6 bases, J lost 5 bases, and 10 bases stayed unmatched. The length of the CDR3 is 14 residues.

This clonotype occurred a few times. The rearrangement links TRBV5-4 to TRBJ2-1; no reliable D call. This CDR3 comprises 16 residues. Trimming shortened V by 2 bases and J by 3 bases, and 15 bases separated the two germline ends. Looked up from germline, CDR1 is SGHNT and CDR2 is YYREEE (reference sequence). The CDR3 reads CASSFEAPTDYNEQFF. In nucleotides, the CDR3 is TGTGCCAGCAGCTTTGAGGCACCGACCGACTACAATGAGCAGTTCTTC.

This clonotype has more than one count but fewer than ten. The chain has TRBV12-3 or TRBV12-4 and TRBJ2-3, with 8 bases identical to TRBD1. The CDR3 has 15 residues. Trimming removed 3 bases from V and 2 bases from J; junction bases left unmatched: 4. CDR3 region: CASSFGTGLTDTQYF. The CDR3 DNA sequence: TGTGCCAGCAGTTTCGGGACAGGACTCACAGATACGCAGTATTTT.

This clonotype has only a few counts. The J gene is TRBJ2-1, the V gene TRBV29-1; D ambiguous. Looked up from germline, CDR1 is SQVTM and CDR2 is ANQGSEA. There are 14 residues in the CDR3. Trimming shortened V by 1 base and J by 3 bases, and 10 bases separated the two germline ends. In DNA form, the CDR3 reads TGCAGCGTTGAAGGCCAAATACTCTACAATGAGCAGTTCTTC. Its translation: CSVEGQILYNEQFF.

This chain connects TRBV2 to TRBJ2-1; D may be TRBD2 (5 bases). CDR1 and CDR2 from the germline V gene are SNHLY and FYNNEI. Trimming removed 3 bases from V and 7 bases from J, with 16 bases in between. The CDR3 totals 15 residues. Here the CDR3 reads CASSDSGPRGNEQFF. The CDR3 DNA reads TGTGCCAGCAGTGATTCGGGCCCAAGAGGGAATGAGCAGTTCTTC.

The CDR3 DNA reads as TGTGCCAGCAGTCCTAGGGCCAGGGGCACTGAAGCTTTCTTT. It yields the protein CASSPRARGTEAFF. This chain connects TRBV27 to TRBJ1-1; a possible D gene is TRBD1 (6 bases). Germline V gene sequence: CDR1 MNHEY, CDR2 SMNVEV (reference sequence). The CDR3 contains 14 residues. V shed 5 bases and J shed 4 bases, with 14 bases lying between them.

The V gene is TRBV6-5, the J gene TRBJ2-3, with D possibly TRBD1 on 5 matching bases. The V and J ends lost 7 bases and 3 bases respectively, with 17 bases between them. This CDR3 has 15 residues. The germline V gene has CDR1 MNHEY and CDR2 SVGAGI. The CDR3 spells CASTSNSAGTDTQYF. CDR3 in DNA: TGTGCCAGCACATCAAATTCAGCAGGGACAGATACGCAGTATTTT.

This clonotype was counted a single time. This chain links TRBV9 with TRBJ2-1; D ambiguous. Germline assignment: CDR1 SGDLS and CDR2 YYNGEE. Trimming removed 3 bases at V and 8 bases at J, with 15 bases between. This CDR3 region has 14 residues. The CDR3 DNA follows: TGTGCCAGCAGCGCCCCGGCGACTGGGGATGAGCAGTTCTTC. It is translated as CASSAPATGDEQFF.

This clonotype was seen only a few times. Written as DNA, the CDR3 is TGTGCCAGCAGCTTGGCACGAAGACATATGGTCCACTTT. Protein sequence: CASSLARRHMVHF. The rearrangement links TRBV5-6 to TRBJ1-6; D is unresolved. The V gene lost 0 bases and the J gene lost 17 bases, with 15 bases spanning the gap. Looked up from germline, CDR1 is SGHDT and CDR2 is YYEEEE. This CDR3 is built from 13 residues.